Listed below are T cell receptor beta chains from one sample, sequenced in a study of PD-L1 blockade in urothelial cancer. TCRdb's table, derived via immunoSEQ multiplex PCR, lists solely in-frame clones and lacks some. Altogether more than 95,000 clones are present, about 84% being singletons, with the ten largest covering 2.4%. The specimen comprised PBMCs, sampled around atezolizumab (anti-PD-L1) treatment. Receptors originate from a man aged 45 to 65 with urothelial cancer. CDR3s include the opening cysteine and the closing phenylalanine or tryptophan. D genes are given only for firm matches. Clone size is given for some rows only: seen once, a few or many times, or a class if the clone is expanded.

>TRBJ2-7|TRBV7-2|.|TRBD2
TGTGCCAGCAGCTTTTTAGCGGGGGCCTACGAGCAGTACTTC
CASSFLAGAYEQYF
>TRBJ2-7|TRBV7-3|.|TRBD2
TGTGCCAGCAGCTTAGAGGGCGGGAGCGACTACTACGAGCAGTACTTC
CASSLEGGSDYYEQYF
>TRBJ1-4|TRBV19|once|.
TGTGCCAGTAGTAGAGGGAGCACTAATGAAAAACTGTTTTTT
CASSRGSTNEKLFF
>TRBJ1-2|TRBV6-6|.|.
TGTGCCAGCAGTTACAGACAGACCTATAACTATGGCTACACCTTC
CASSYRQTYNYGYTF
>TRBJ1-1|TRBV5-4|.|.
TGTGCCAGCAGCTTGGCCCCCCCAACAGTCCCGAACACTGAAGCTTTCTTT
CASSLAPPTVPNTEAFF
>TRBJ2-2|TRBV30|.|.
TGTGCCTGGAGGGGCGGGATATCGAACACCGGGGAGCTGTTTTTT
CAWRGGISNTGELFF
>TRBJ2-1|TRBV28|.|.
TGTGCCAGCACAAAGCTCCCTACGGATGAGCAGTTCTTC
CASTKLPTDEQFF
>TRBJ2-3|TRBV6-1|.|TRBD1
TGTGCCAGCAGAGCGGGACAGGGGCCCCTGGATACGCAGTATTTT
CASRAGQGPLDTQYF
>TRBJ2-7|TRBV6-1|.|.
TGTGCCAGCAGTGAAGCGAGCACCTACGAGCAGTACTTC
CASSEASTYEQYF
>TRBJ2-2|TRBV5-4|.|.
TGTGCCAGCAGCTTCGGAGGAGCCGGACCCGGGGAGCTGTTTTTT
CASSFGGAGPGELFF
>TRBJ1-2|TRBV30|.|TRBD1
TGTGCCTTCGACAGGGATCGGGCTAACTATGGCTACACCTTC
CAFDRDRANYGYTF
>TRBJ2-7|TRBV10-2|.|.
TGCGCCAGCAGTACCTGGGGGCGAAGCTCCTACGAGCAGTACTTC
CASSTWGRSSYEQYF
>TRBJ1-1|TRBV7-2|.|.
TGTGCCAGCAGCTTTCTACAGGTAAACACTGAAGCTTTCTTT
CASSFLQVNTEAFF
>TRBJ2-7|TRBV7-8|once|TRBD2
TGTGCCAGCATTAGCCCCGGACTAGCGGGATATGTGGAGTCCTACGAGCAGTACTTC
CASISPGLAGYVESYEQYF
>TRBJ2-1|TRBV10-1|.|TRBD1
TGCGCCAGCAGCGCTCACGGACAGGGTTCCTACAATGAGCAGTTCTTC
CASSAHGQGSYNEQFF
>TRBJ1-1|TRBV19|.|.
TGTGCCAGTAGTATAGTAGGGGGACCGAAGAACACTGAAGCTTTCTTT
CASSIVGGPKNTEAFF
>TRBJ2-3|TRBV23-1|.|.
TGCGCCAGCAGTCAGGGGGCACAAGATACGCAGTATTTT
CASSQGAQDTQYF
>TRBJ2-1|TRBV7-9|.|TRBD2
TGTGCCAGCAGCCCCACTAGCGAGCACAATGAGCAGTTCTTC
CASSPTSEHNEQFF
>TRBJ2-7|TRBV4-1|.|.
TGCGCCAGCAGCCCCTACCACAGCTCTGCCTACGAGCAGTACTTC
CASSPYHSSAYEQYF
>TRBJ1-4|TRBV15|.|.
TGTGCCACGGATACAGGAGCAACTAATGAAAAACTGTTTTTT
CATDTGATNEKLFF
>TRBJ2-3|TRBV30|few|.
TGTGCCTGGAGTGGGGTACAGCGGCTATCCACAGATACGCAGTATTTT
CAWSGVQRLSTDTQYF
>TRBJ2-3|TRBV19|.|.
TGTGCCAGTATCCCTTCTCCGGCGGCCCCCCCAGATACGCAGTATTTT
CASIPSPAAPPDTQYF
>TRBJ2-1|TRBV2|.|.
TGTGCCAGCAGTGAAGCGCTGAGGGGACTTCGAGGTAATGAGCAGTTCTTC
CASSEALRGLRGNEQFF
>TRBJ1-5|TRBV28|.|TRBD1
TGTGCCAGCAGCATCACAGGGGACGGGCCCCAGCATTTT
CASSITGDGPQHF
>TRBJ2-7|TRBV6-1|.|.
TGTGCCAGCAGTGCAGGGGACGAGCAGTACTTC
CASSAGDEQYF
>TRBJ2-2|TRBV5-1|once|TRBD2
TGCGCCAGCAGCCCCGGACTAGCGGGAATTCAGAACACCGGGGAGCTGTTTTTT
CASSPGLAGIQNTGELFF
>TRBJ1-1|TRBV6-6|.|.
TGTGCCAGCAGACTATCGCCGGGTCAGAACACTGAAGCTTTCTTT
CASRLSPGQNTEAFF
>TRBJ2-7|TRBV11-1|.|TRBD2
TGTGCCAGCAGCCTAAGCGGGGGGATTACACGGCCCTACGAGCAGTACTTC
CASSLSGGITRPYEQYF
>TRBJ2-7|TRBV28|.|TRBD1
TGTGCCAGCAAGTTTAGTTGGACAGGAGGCTACGAGCAGTACTTC
CASKFSWTGGYEQYF
>TRBJ2-7|TRBV18|.|TRBD2
TGTGCCAGCTCACCACAGGAGACTAGCGCCGAGCAGTACTTC
CASSPQETSAEQYF
>TRBJ2-3|TRBV9|few|TRBD1
TGTGCCAGCAGCCTCCCTCTCAGAGCCGGGACAGAGAGCACATATACGCAGTATTTT
CASSLPLRAGTESTYTQYF
>TRBJ1-2|TRBV28|.|TRBD1
TGTGCCAGCAGGACCGACAGGGTAGATGGCTACACCTTC
CASRTDRVDGYTF
>TRBJ1-1|TRBV28|few|.
TGTGCCAGCAGTTCCTTTCGCTTACAGGGAAGCACTGAAGCTTTCTTT
CASSSFRLQGSTEAFF
>TRBJ1-6|TRBV27|.|.
TGTGCCAGCAGTTTACACAGCTCCTATAATTCACCCCTCCACTTT
CASSLHSSYNSPLHF
>TRBJ1-2|TRBV28|once|TRBD1
TGTGCCAGCAAAGACCCGGGACAGGGGATCGCTGGCTACACCTTC
CASKDPGQGIAGYTF
>TRBJ1-6|TRBV30|.|.
TGTGCCTGGAGTGTTACGAGTTCACCCCTCCACTTT
CAWSVTSSPLHF
>TRBJ1-1|TRBV7-9|.|TRBD1
TGTGCCAGCAGCGGGACAGCTACGAACACTGAAGCTTTCTTT
CASSGTATNTEAFF
>TRBJ2-1|TRBV19|.|.
TGTGCCAGTAGTCCGGGGTTCTCCTACAATGAGCAGTTCTTC
CASSPGFSYNEQFF
>TRBJ2-6|TRBV7-6|.|TRBD1
TGTGCCAGCAGCTTAGTGCCGGCGACAGGGGAGGTCTCTGGGGCCAACGTCCTGACTTTC
CASSLVPATGEVSGANVLTF